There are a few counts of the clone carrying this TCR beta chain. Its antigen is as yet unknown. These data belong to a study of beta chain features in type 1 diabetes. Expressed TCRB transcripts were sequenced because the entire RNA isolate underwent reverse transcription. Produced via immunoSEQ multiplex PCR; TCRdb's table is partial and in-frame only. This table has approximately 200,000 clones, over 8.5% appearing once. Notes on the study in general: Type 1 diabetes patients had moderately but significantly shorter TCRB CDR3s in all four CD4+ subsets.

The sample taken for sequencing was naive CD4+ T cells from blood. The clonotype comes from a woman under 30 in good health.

CDR3 sequence reads: CASSLTSGAYNEQFF. DNA of the CDR3: TGCGCCAGCAGCTTAACTAGCGGTGCTTACAATGAGCAGTTCTTC. This sequence joins TRBV5-1 and TRBJ2-1, with TRBD2 matching over 8 bases. CDR1 SGHRS and CDR2 YFSETQ come from the germline V gene. V lost 2 bases, J lost 4 bases, and 5 bases stayed unmatched. The CDR3 has 15 residues.